The clone carrying this T cell receptor beta chain has just a few counts. This specimen belongs to a study of beta chain features in type 1 diabetes. Overall study context: Cells sorted and examined across all samples totaled approximately 100,000,000.

The entirety of the isolated RNA underwent reverse transcription, so expressed TCRB transcripts were sequenced. Repertoires were generated with immunoSEQ multiplex PCR, while TCRdb's copy carries only in-frame clones and drops some. The sample lists 200,000 to 250,000 clones; 68% were seen once. Averaging approximately 120 mL, one heparinised blood draw came from each individual donor. This TCR derives from a man aged 25 to 40 in good health. Input material: naive CD4+ T cells from blood.

CDR3 DNA: TGTGCCAGCATGAACCCCGGACGCCTCTCATTC. Translated: CASMNPGRLSF. The gene calls are TRBV21-1 and TRBJ2-4. TRBV21-1 is a pseudogene. The CDR3 totals 11 residues.